This entry is about one T cell receptor beta chain. What it binds is unknown. A single record per CDR3 protein comes from TCRdb applying MiXCR to the RT-PCR reads. The top ten clones hold around 12% of a sample with more than 400,000 distinct CDR3 sequences, approximately 10% of them seen once. This sample is drawn from a study of response to subunit inactivated influenza vaccine. Overall study results and limits: The authors proposed limited new T cell recruitment per seasonal influenza vaccination.

Germline V lookup: CDR1 MNHEY, CDR2 SVGEGT. V was cut by 5 bases and J by 5 bases, with 10 bases left in between. The CDR3 has 13 amino acids. Material: PBMCs from blood, obtained roughly 45 days after vaccination. This clonotype originated in a man aged 45-65 years who received an inactivated influenza vaccine. The V and J genes are TRBV6-2 or TRBV6-3 and TRBJ1-5; D gene uncertain. The CDR3 DNA follows: TGTGCCAGCAGTCTATCCCCACATCAGCCCCAGCATTTT. Its translation: CASSLSPHQPQHF.